This entry features one TCR beta chain sequence. This sample is part of a study of shared clonotypes between healthy human individuals. Across the whole study: Three CD4 naive, three CD4 memory, two CD8 naive and one CD8 memory plate were used per donor.

Trimming took 8 bases from V and 2 from J, leaving 19 bases between them. CDR3 length equals 15 residues. Looked up from germline, CDR1 is MNHEY and CDR2 is SMNVEV (reference sequence). Assay: immunoSEQ multiplex PCR; the TCRdb copy retains only in-frame clones and omits some. The profile shows 1.5 million to 1.9 million clones, approximately 98% of them singletons. The chain joins TRBV27 to TRBJ2-7, with D unclear. The sample taken for sequencing was naive CD4+ T cells sorted from blood. Regarding subset: CD45RA+ positively selected. The clonotype was recovered from a man between 25 and 39 years old in good health. The CDR3 DNA reads as TGTGCCAGCGGCACTGATAGGCGAGGAGCCTACGAGCAGTACTTC. It translates to CASGTDRRGAYEQYF.